The text below deals with one TCR beta chain. This specimen belongs to a study of blood T cells in healthy people across ages. Then a second PCR, running roughly 7 to 12 cycles, was carried out with a sample-barcoded 5' primer and a J-beta primer mix. TCRdb redid the calling of the 5' RACE reads with MiXCR, one entry per CDR3 protein. The sample contains 1.8 million or so distinct CDR3 sequences, about two fifths of which appear only once. The TCR was taken from a human donor in good health. The source material was blood.

This CDR3 reads CATQNRPYEQYF. The CDR3 DNA reads as TGTGCCACTCAAAATCGTCCTTACGAGCAGTACTTC. The chain couples TRBV6-4 to TRBJ2-4; D not certain. The tail of the sequence fits TRBJ2-7 better, so the J call may be wrong. Germline lookup yields CDR1 MRHNA and CDR2 SNTAGT. The CDR3 extends over 12 amino acids.